This section outlines one TCR beta chain sequence together with its context. What it binds is unknown. CDR1 LNHDA and CDR2 SQIVND come from the germline V gene (reference sequence). The junction had 8 bases not matched to a gene; V was cut back by 3 bases and J by 5 bases. The length of the CDR3 is 15 residues. The source of the sample is a study of T cell responses to AZD1222 COVID-19 vaccine. Study outcomes and limitations: The study sampled repertoires only after the peak T cell response. The reported proportion of spike-specific TCRs targeting unmutated variant regions was nearly half. The study identified only five to seven AZD1222 recipients as seropositive at baseline.

The data were produced by immunoSEQ multiplex PCR, yet TCRdb's version contains in-frame clones alone and is incomplete. The table records around 170,000 clones, 80% to 95% of them present only once. Some second doses came at about 4 weeks and others at about 12 weeks; these were pooled. This specimen was peripheral blood, taken 28 days after the second AZD1222 dose. This chain links TRBV19 with TRBJ1-2; the match to TRBD1 covers 8 bases. This clonotype was obtained from an adult who received the AZD1222 COVID-19 vaccine. CDR3 protein: CASSILRQGPYGYTF. For the CDR3, the DNA is TGTGCCAGTAGTATTCTCCGACAGGGGCCTTATGGCTACACCTTC.